A single sample gave rise to the 21 T cell receptor beta chains below, sequenced in a study of blood T cell repertoires in COVID-19. The repertoire was sequenced with immunoSEQ multiplex PCR; TCRdb's copy has only in-frame clones and lacks some. Of 150,000 or so clones in the sample, about 89% were seen once. Sequenced sample: peripheral blood. Receptor source: a man aged 60 to 69 with active or convalescent COVID-19.

The chain joins TRBV9 to TRBJ1-5; D possibly corresponds to TRBD1 (6 bases). This CDR3 region has 16 residues. Per the germline V gene, CDR1 is SGDLS and CDR2 is YYNGEE. In nucleotides, the CDR3 is TGTGTGGGGGCCAGCGGACCTCCTTATAGCAATCAGCCCCAGCATTTT. Encoded protein: CVGASGPPYSNQPQHF.

CDR3 protein: CASSVGGSGSSYEQYF. The CDR3 nucleotides are TGTGCCAGCAGCGTAGGAGGTAGCGGGAGCTCCTACGAGCAGTACTTC. The chain recombines TRBV9 with TRBJ2-7, with 9 positions matching TRBD2. The germline CDR1 and CDR2 sequences are SGDLS and YYNGEE. Germline trimming cut 0 bases from V and 0 bases from J; bases unmatched to any gene: 4. The CDR3 is 16 amino acids. Full variable domain (outside the CDR3, taken from reference TRBV9 and TRBJ2-7): DSGVTQTPKHLITATGQRVTLRCSPRSGDLSVYWYQQSLDQGLQFLIQYYNGEERAKGNILERFSAQQFPDLHSELNLSSLELGDSALYFCASSVGGSGSSYEQYFGPGTRLTVT.

This clone was seen repeatedly, ten times or more. The chain links TRBV28 to TRBJ1-6, with D uncertain. Germline CDR1 reads MDHEN; CDR2 reads SYDVKM. The CDR3 contains 11 residues. The V end was cut by 3 bases, the J end by 9 bases, with 3 bases between. The DNA for the CDR3 is TGTGCCAGCAGTTTCTCTTCACCCCTCCACTTT. This gives the protein CASSFSSPLHF.

The chain uses TRBV30 and TRBJ1-2, with 9 nucleotides matching TRBD1. CDR1 and CDR2 (germline): GTSNPN, SVGIG (reference sequence). J lost 7 bases, V lost 0 bases, and 6 bases had no gene match. The CDR3 has 14 amino acids. CDR3: CAWSVDRGMGGYTF. The CDR3 DNA follows: TGTGCCTGGAGTGTAGACAGGGGGATGGGTGGCTACACCTTC. Complete variable domain (other parts from reference TRBV30 and TRBJ1-2): SQTIHQWPATLVQPVGSPLSLECTVEGTSNPNLYWYRQAAGRGLQLLFYSVGIGQISSEVPQNLSASRPQDRQFILSSKKLLLSDSGFYLCAWSVDRGMGGYTFGSGTRLTVV.

This clone has only one observation. V usage is TRBV5-6 and J usage is TRBJ1-2; 8 bases fit TRBD1. Germline values: CDR1 SGHDT, CDR2 YYEEEE. V shed 1 base and J 7 bases; nucleotides not matched to a gene: 6. The CDR3 length is 14 residues. This CDR3 reads CASSLRGQGSGYTF. The CDR3 DNA is TGTGCCAGCAGCTTGAGAGGACAGGGCTCTGGCTACACCTTC. Looking up the rest from reference TRBV5-6 and TRBJ1-2 gives the full variable domain: DAGVTQSPTHLIKTRGQQVTLRCSPKSGHDTVSWYQQALGQGPQFIFQYYEEEERQRGNFPDRFSGHQFPNYSSELNVNALLLGDSALYLCASSLRGQGSGYTFGSGTRLTVV.

The chain is built from TRBV7-2 and TRBJ2-7; tentative D call: TRBD1 (5 bases). Looked up from germline, CDR1 is SGHTA and CDR2 is FQGNSA. The CDR3 consists of 14 residues. Trimming cost V 2 bases and J 4 bases, with 12 bases left between them. Written as DNA, the CDR3 is TGTGCCAGCAGCTTACTGGTCGACAGTTACGAGCAGTACTTC. This translates into CASSLLVDSYEQYF.

The chain has TRBV2 and TRBJ2-5, with 7 bases matching TRBD1. Trimming took 6 bases from V and 3 from J; bases not matched to a gene: 7. This CDR3 is built from 14 residues. Germline CDR1 SNHLY, CDR2 FYNNEI. CDR3 loop: CASRRAGGEETQYF. CDR3 nucleotide sequence: TGTGCCAGCAGAAGGGCAGGGGGTGAAGAGACCCAGTACTTC. The variable domain in full, completed from reference TRBV2 and TRBJ2-5, reads EPEVTQTPSHQVTQMGQEVILRCVPISNHLYFYWYRQILGQKVEFLVSFYNNEISEKSEIFDDQFSVERPDGSNFTLKIRSTKLEDSAMYFCASRRAGGEETQYFGPGTRLLVL.

The V and J genes are TRBV11-1 and TRBJ1-1; no definite D call. CDR1 is SGHAT and CDR2 is FQDESV in the germline V gene (reference sequence). Trimming shortened V by 3 bases and J by 9 bases, and 14 bases separated the two germline ends. The CDR3 is 13 residues long. The CDR3 spells CASSFRGDRKAFF. Written as DNA, the CDR3 is TGTGCCAGCAGCTTCCGAGGAGACCGCAAAGCTTTCTTT.

V and J are TRBV29-1 and TRBJ2-3; 9 nucleotides line up with TRBD2. Germline CDR1 reads SQVTM; CDR2 reads ANQGSEA. V shed 5 bases, J shed 5 bases, and the junction held 5 bases outside the gene matches. This CDR3 comprises 13 residues. The CDR3 sequence: CSVWTSEEDTQYF. The CDR3 nucleotides read TGCAGCGTTTGGACTAGCGAAGAAGATACGCAGTATTTT.

The chain has TRBV30 and TRBJ2-7, with D tentatively TRBD2 (6 bases). Germline CDR1 reads GTSNPN; CDR2 reads SVGIG (reference sequence). The CDR3 totals 13 residues. The ends were cut back, 3 bases at V and 6 bases at J, with 15 bases in the middle. The CDR3 loop is CAWRGGAGTEQYF. CDR3 coding DNA: TGTGCCTGGAGGGGCGGGGCGGGGACCGAGCAGTACTTC.

The chain uses TRBV29-1 and TRBJ1-2; 8 bases agree with TRBD1. The CDR3 covers 11 residues. From germline, CDR1 is SQVTM and CDR2 ANQGSEA. The J segment lost 6 bases and the V segment lost 6 bases, leaving 3 bases of the junction unmatched. CDR3 protein: CSVLTGDGYTF. The CDR3 DNA follows: TGCAGCGTGCTGACAGGGGATGGCTACACCTTC.

This clone is a singleton in its sample. The rearrangement joins TRBV7-9 to TRBJ2-7, with D perhaps matching TRBD1 (7 bases). This CDR3 has 19 residues. V was trimmed by 4 bases and J by 2 bases, leaving 27 bases between them. Germline-derived CDR1 and CDR2 are SEHNR and FQNEAQ (reference sequence). CDR3 nucleotide sequence: TGTGCCAGCAGCTCCTACGGAGGGGGCATCATAAAATTAACCTACGAGCAGTACTTC. Amino acids: CASSSYGGGIIKLTYEQYF. The variable domain in full, completed from reference TRBV7-9 and TRBJ2-7, reads DTGVSQNPRHKITKRGQNVTFRCDPISEHNRLYWYRQTLGQGPEFLTYFQNEAQLEKSRLLSDRFSAERPKGSFSTLEIQRTEQGDSAMYLCASSSYGGGIIKLTYEQYFGPGTRLTVT.

The chain has TRBV10-3 and TRBJ1-1; possibly TRBD1 for D (6 bases). Germline V CDR1 and CDR2: ENHRY, SYGVKD. The V gene lost 10 bases and the J gene lost 2 bases, with 11 bases spanning the gap. The CDR3 is 12 residues long. In DNA, the CDR3 is TGTGCCAGCCGAGGGGGAAACACTGAAGCTTTCTTT. Its translation is CASRGGNTEAFF.

The chain uses TRBV24-1 and TRBJ2-3; D unclear. This CDR3 spans 15 amino acids. Trimming stripped 4 bases from V and 1 base from J, with 11 bases between. Germline V CDR1 and CDR2: KGHDR, SFDVKD. CDR3 amino acids: CATSDPSEGTDTQYF. DNA of the CDR3: TGTGCCACCAGTGACCCAAGCGAGGGCACAGATACGCAGTATTTT.

This chain uses TRBV12-2 with TRBJ2-7; the table names TRBD1, a call not compared with the DNA. TRBV12-2 is a recognized pseudogene. The CDR3 length is 16 residues. CDR3 in DNA: TGTGCAAGTCGCTTAACGGATGGCACAGGGCTTCACGAGCAGTACTTC. Amino acid sequence: CASRLTDGTGLHEQYF.

The chain is built from TRBV7-9 and TRBJ1-2; D unclear. Germline CDR1 and CDR2: SEHNR and FQNEAQ (reference sequence). There are 14 residues in the CDR3. V lost 6 bases and J 3 bases, leaving 14 bases between the germline ends. CDR3 DNA: TGTGCCAGCAGTCTCCGGGAAGAGGACTATGGCTACACCTTC. The encoded protein is CASSLREEDYGYTF.

This clone was observed once. The genes are TRBV9 and TRBJ2-3; a weak D match, TRBD2 (6 bases). The V gene lost 0 bases and the J gene lost 2 bases, with 16 bases spanning the gap. Germline V gives CDR1 SGDLS, CDR2 YYNGEE. The CDR3 totals 17 residues. DNA for the CDR3: TGTGCCAGCAGCGTAGGGCGGGATCTGCCATTCACAGATACGCAGTATTTT. As protein: CASSVGRDLPFTDTQYF.

The V gene is TRBV12-3 or TRBV12-4, the J gene TRBJ2-7; maybe TRBD2 (6 bases). The CDR3 is 12 residues long. Trimming stripped 3 bases from V and 4 bases from J, with 7 bases between. The CDR3, as DNA: TGTGCCAGCAGTTTGGAGGGTTACGAGCAGTACTTC. It specifies CASSLEGYEQYF.

J is TRBJ1-1 and V is TRBV5-6; D unclear. The CDR3 is 11 amino acids. Trimming removed 2 bases at V and 5 bases at J, with 4 bases between. The germline V gene encodes CDR1 SGHDT and CDR2 YYEEEE. Here the CDR3 DNA reads TGTGCCAGCAGCTTACGGACTGAAGCTTTCTTT. Amino acid sequence: CASSLRTEAFF. The full variable domain, in which reference TRBV5-6 and TRBJ1-1 provide the parts outside the CDR3, is DAGVTQSPTHLIKTRGQQVTLRCSPKSGHDTVSWYQQALGQGPQFIFQYYEEEERQRGNFPDRFSGHQFPNYSSELNVNALLLGDSALYLCASSLRTEAFFGQGTRLTVV.

This clone has only a few counts. The genes are TRBV10-3 and TRBJ2-3; 8 bases fit TRBD1. With V trimmed by 6 bases and J by 3 bases, 8 bases remained unmatched. Germline CDR1 ENHRY, CDR2 SYGVKD. CDR3 length equals 15 residues. The chain's CDR3 is CAIRSGTGGTDTQYF. The CDR3 region has the DNA TGTGCCATCAGGTCAGGGACAGGAGGAACAGATACGCAGTATTTT.

A note on this clone: In the same sample, other DNA sequences code for this CDR3. The chain couples TRBV19 to TRBJ1-5; 8 positions agree with TRBD1. V shed 5 bases and J 11 bases; nucleotides not matched to a gene: 11. The CDR3 length is 14 residues. Germline values: CDR1 LNHDA, CDR2 SQIVND (reference sequence). Here the CDR3 reads CASSPRQGRLAQHF. For the CDR3, the DNA is TGTGCCAGTAGTCCCCGACAGGGGAGATTGGCCCAGCATTTT.